This entry lists 23 T cell receptor beta chains sequenced from one sample in a study of blood T cell repertoires in COVID-19. The repertoire was sequenced with immunoSEQ multiplex PCR; TCRdb's copy has only in-frame clones and lacks some. The sample contains approximately 270,000 clones, about 80% of which appear only once. Sequencing input: peripheral blood. The receptors shown here come from a person aged 70 to 85 with COVID-19, enrolled during active disease.

Here the CDR3 reads CASSYTGVANQPQHF. CDR3 coding DNA: TGTGCCAGCAGTTATACAGGTGTAGCAAATCAGCCCCAGCATTTT. This rearrangement joins TRBV6-5 to TRBJ1-5; TRBD1 might be the D (5 bases). CDR3 length: 15 residues. Germline loops: CDR1 MNHEY, CDR2 SVGAGI. Trimming took off 3 bases at V and 4 bases at J, with 13 bases between the two ends.

The rearrangement links TRBV5-8 to TRBJ2-1, with 9 nucleotides matching TRBD2. The CDR3 is made up of 16 amino acids. V gave up 3 bases and J gave up 6 bases; unmatched junction bases: 10. CDR1 is SGHTS and CDR2 is YDEGEE in the germline V gene. CDR3 sequence reads: CASSSLLAGNTNEQFF. In nucleotides, the CDR3 is TGTGCCAGCAGCTCACTCCTAGCGGGGAATACCAATGAGCAGTTCTTC. Full variable domain (remainder filled in from reference TRBV5-8 and TRBJ2-1): EAGVTQSPTHLIKTRGQQATLRCSPISGHTSVYWYQQALGLGLQFLLWYDEGEERNRGNFPPRFSGRQFPNYSSELNVNALELEDSALYLCASSSLLAGNTNEQFFGPGTRLTVL.

The chain joins TRBV6-5 to TRBJ1-2; weak D call: TRBD1 (5 bases). Per the germline V gene, CDR1 is MNHEY and CDR2 is SVGAGI. The CDR3 consists of 15 residues. Trimming took off 6 bases at V and 2 bases at J, with 16 bases between the two ends. CDR3 in DNA: TGTGCCAGCAGAAAAGATAGGGGAAAGAACTATGGCTACACCTTC. Amino acid sequence: CASRKDRGKNYGYTF.

V gene TRBV7-8 combines with J gene TRBJ2-2, with D maybe TRBD2 (5 bases). V gave up 1 base and J gave up 6 bases, with 12 bases separating them. The CDR3 length is 15 residues. The germline V gene encodes CDR1 SGHVS and CDR2 FQNEAQ. For the CDR3, the DNA is TGTGCCAGCAGCTTAGTAGTGGGAGTTCCCGGGGAGCTGTTTTTT. Protein sequence: CASSLVVGVPGELFF.

In DNA form, the CDR3 reads TGTGCCAGCAGCTTCGAATTTAGTCGCGGAACCTACGAGCAGTACTTC. Translated, it gives CASSFEFSRGTYEQYF. The chain employs TRBV7-2 and TRBJ2-7; no definite D call. There are 16 residues in the CDR3. CDR1 and CDR2 (germline): SGHTA, FQGNSA. V dropped 3 bases and J dropped 2 bases, with 17 bases sitting between them.

The chain carries TRBV30 and TRBJ2-7; possibly TRBD2 for D (5 bases). This CDR3 has 14 amino acids. Trimming cost V 3 bases and J 12 bases, with 24 bases left between them. The germline V gene has CDR1 GTSNPN and CDR2 SVGIG (reference sequence). CDR3: CAWRASGFEPPGYF. CDR3 sequence (DNA): TGTGCCTGGAGAGCAAGCGGATTCGAACCTCCTGGGTACTTC.

V gene TRBV5-1 combines with J gene TRBJ2-2; 7 nucleotides align to TRBD1. CDR3 length equals 17 residues. Germline V gene data show CDR1 as SGHRS and CDR2 as YFSETQ. V lost 4 bases, J lost 3 bases, and 12 bases stayed unmatched. DNA for the CDR3: TGCGCCAGCAGCCCCACAACACAGGGGCGGTACACCGGGGAGCTGTTTTTT. Translating it yields CASSPTTQGRYTGELFF.

This clone was seen once. The chain recombines TRBV30 with TRBJ1-1, with TRBD1 matching over 11 bases. The germline V gene has CDR1 GTSNPN and CDR2 SVGIG (reference sequence). The CDR3 consists of 14 residues. V lost 3 bases, J lost 0 bases, and 0 bases stayed unmatched. The CDR3 loop reads CAWRGQGVNTEAFF. CDR3 bases: TGTGCCTGGAGGGGACAGGGGGTGAACACTGAAGCTTTCTTT.

In this sample, this clone turned up a few times. This chain connects TRBV30 to TRBJ1-6; D gene unclear. The CDR3 runs 13 residues. Germline values: CDR1 GTSNPN, CDR2 SVGIG (reference sequence). Trimming took off 3 bases at V and 7 bases at J, with 10 bases between the two ends. CDR3: CAWRRAPNSPLHF. CDR3 DNA sequence: TGTGCCTGGAGGCGGGCTCCCAATTCACCCCTCCACTTT.

This clone was observed a handful of times. The V and J genes are TRBV4-3 and TRBJ2-2, with D perhaps matching TRBD1 (6 bases). The CDR3 runs 15 residues. The ends were cut back, 5 bases at V and 3 bases at J, with 13 bases in the middle. In germline, CDR1 is LGHNA, CDR2 YSLEER. CDR3 nucleotides: TGCGCCAGCAGCTCCGGGACACACGACACCGGGGAGCTGTTTTTT. Protein sequence: CASSSGTHDTGELFF.

This clone was picked up one time. This sequence joins TRBV9 and TRBJ1-2, with D uncertain. Germline CDR1 reads SGDLS; CDR2 reads YYNGEE. The CDR3 is made up of 17 amino acids. V was trimmed by 3 bases and J by 5 bases, leaving 23 bases between them. The CDR3 spells CASSGPFEGRTPYGYTF. CDR3 bases: TGTGCCAGCAGCGGGCCCTTCGAGGGAAGGACGCCGTATGGCTACACCTTC.

V is TRBV27 and J is TRBJ2-1, with D perhaps matching TRBD2 (5 bases). CDR3 length: 15 residues. The V gene lost 1 base and the J gene lost 6 bases, with 13 bases spanning the gap. The germline V gene has CDR1 MNHEY and CDR2 SMNVEV (reference sequence). CDR3 sequence reads: CASSLFSGGSNEQFF. The CDR3 DNA is TGTGCCAGCAGTTTATTCAGCGGAGGTAGCAATGAGCAGTTCTTC.

V and J are TRBV10-3 and TRBJ2-7; D unclear. With 5 bases removed from V and 2 bases from J, the gap between germline ends came to 19 bases. The CDR3 is made up of 16 amino acids. Looked up from germline, CDR1 is ENHRY and CDR2 is SYGVKD. CDR3 loop: CAISPQQVLLTYEQYF. CDR3 sequence (DNA): TGTGCCATCAGTCCTCAGCAGGTCCTCCTGACCTACGAGCAGTACTTC.

This chain connects TRBV7-8 to TRBJ1-3; 8 nucleotides line up with TRBD1. With V trimmed by 1 base and J by 3 bases, 17 bases remained unmatched. CDR1 and CDR2 from the germline V gene are SGHVS and FQNEAQ. The CDR3 loop spans 20 amino acids. The CDR3 here is CASSLEERGRGLVSGNTIYF. Here the CDR3 DNA reads TGTGCCAGCAGCTTAGAGGAGAGGGGCAGGGGGCTTGTTAGTGGAAACACCATATATTTT.

V and J are TRBV7-2 and TRBJ1-1, with D possibly matching TRBD1 (6 bases). The CDR3 sequence is 15 residues long. V dropped 4 bases and J dropped 5 bases, with 17 bases sitting between them. CDR1 is SGHTA and CDR2 is FQGNSA in the germline V gene. This chain's CDR3 is CASSSGGGLGTEAFF. For the CDR3, the DNA is TGTGCCAGCAGCTCCGGGGGGGGGCTCGGGACTGAAGCTTTCTTT.

V usage is TRBV5-1 and J usage is TRBJ2-3, with 8 nucleotides matching TRBD2. The CDR3 is 13 amino acids. V dropped 4 bases and J dropped 5; count of bases not matched to a gene: 3. Germline V gene lookup returns CDR1 SGHRS and CDR2 YFSETQ. The CDR3 bases are TGCGCCAGCAGCGGGACTAGTAGAGATACGCAGTATTTT. Protein product: CASSGTSRDTQYF.

The J gene is TRBJ2-1, the V gene TRBV16; 8 bases map to TRBD1. The CDR3 has 15 amino acids. J lost 5 bases, V lost 3 bases, and 6 bases had no gene match. Germline V gene lookup returns CDR1 KGHSY and CDR2 FQNENV. The CDR3 nucleotides are TGTGCCAGCAGCCACCTGGGGACAGGTAACAATGAGCAGTTCTTC. Amino acid sequence: CASSHLGTGNNEQFF.

A single count supports this clone. This sequence joins TRBV28 and TRBJ2-3; 7 nucleotides agree with TRBD2. The CDR3 loop spans 17 amino acids. Germline V lookup: CDR1 MDHEN, CDR2 SYDVKM. V shed 7 bases and J 4 bases; nucleotides not matched to a gene: 17. The CDR3 nucleotides are TGTGCCAGCATGGGGAGGGCTAGCGATATGGGCCCAGATACGCAGTATTTT. It is translated as CASMGRASDMGPDTQYF.

In this sample, this clone turned up once. The chain joins TRBV2 to TRBJ1-3, with TRBD1 matching 9 bases. The junction had 7 bases not matched to a gene; V was cut back by 7 bases and J by 0 bases. Germline CDR1 reads SNHLY; CDR2 reads FYNNEI. The CDR3 sequence is 16 residues long. The CDR3 DNA follows: TGTGCCAGCAAAAGAACAGGGGGCCGCTCTGGAAACACCATATATTTT. It codes for CASKRTGGRSGNTIYF.

This clone was found a few times. The chain recombines TRBV12-3 or TRBV12-4 with TRBJ2-7; D is unclear. The CDR3 length is 12 residues. With 3 bases removed from V and 2 bases from J, the gap between germline ends came to 5 bases. Written as DNA, the CDR3 is TGTGCCAGCAGTTTCGGTCCCTACGAGCAGTACTTC. As protein: CASSFGPYEQYF.

This clone has just one count. This chain links TRBV7-3 with TRBJ2-7, with 8 bases that match TRBD1. After removal of 4 bases from V and 1 base from J, the junction contained 3 bases not matched to a gene. Germline CDR1 reads SGHTA; CDR2 reads FQGTGA. The CDR3 sequence is 14 residues long. CDR3 residues: CASSYGQGSYEQYF. DNA of the CDR3: TGTGCCAGCAGCTATGGACAGGGTTCCTACGAGCAGTACTTC. Supplemented by reference TRBV7-3 and TRBJ2-7, the full variable domain reads GAGVSQTPSNKVTEKGKYVELRCDPISGHTALYWYRQSLGQGPEFLIYFQGTGAADDSGLPNDRFFAVRPEGSVSTLKIQRTERGDSAVYLCASSYGQGSYEQYFGPGTRLTVT.

This CDR3 is CASSQGLDNYGYTF. The CDR3 DNA reads TGTGCCAGCAGCCAAGGGCTGGATAACTATGGCTACACCTTC. This chain links TRBV16 with TRBJ1-2; no clear D gene. The CDR3 totals 14 residues. The ends were cut back, 2 bases at V and 1 base at J, with 8 bases in the middle. Looked up from germline, CDR1 is KGHSY and CDR2 is FQNENV.

CDR3 coding DNA: TGTGCCAGCAGGCCGAACAGGGGGCAGGGGCAGCCCCAGCATTTT. It translates to CASRPNRGQGQPQHF. The chain joins TRBV6-5 to TRBJ1-5; 9 bases agree with TRBD1. The CDR3 totals 15 residues. The germline V gene encodes CDR1 MNHEY and CDR2 SVGAGI. J was trimmed by 7 bases and V by 6 bases; bases with no gene match: 10.